This T cell receptor beta chain is drawn from a study of blood T cell repertoires in COVID-19. V lost 3 bases to trimming and J lost 4 bases, with 15 bases between them. This CDR3 has 15 residues. Germline assignment: CDR1 KGHSH and CDR2 LQKENI. The repertoire was sequenced with immunoSEQ multiplex PCR; TCRdb's copy has only in-frame clones and lacks some. The sample lists 130,000 to 150,000 clones, roughly nine tenths seen once, with around 1.5% in the top ten. What was sequenced was peripheral blood. This chain links TRBV18 with TRBJ2-5; a weak D match, TRBD2 (6 bases). This receptor was taken from a human donor in a cohort sampled during active COVID-19. The CDR3 DNA reads TGTGCCAGCTCACCCTCAGGCGGGGATCGAGAGACCCAGTACTTC. Translating gives CASSPSGGDRETQYF.